Listed here are 17 T cell receptor beta chains from one sample, sequenced in a study of regulatory T cells in long-lasting Graves disease. Arm-PCR of CDR3 regions with iRepertoire HTBI primers generated TCR beta libraries. TCRdb reprocessed the multiplex PCR reads with MiXCR, giving one entry per CDR3 protein. The sample carries approximately 360,000 distinct CDR3 sequences, about 23% recorded once. Time point specified: persistent/refractory GD, antithyroid drugs over 5 years with positive TRAb. Generation of the TCR library employed RNA extracted from PBMCs. The specimen comprised peripheral blood mononuclear cells (PBMCs), sampled when the disease was refractory, from a patient treated with antithyroid drugs. The receptor source for this set is a woman aged 35 to 49 with Graves disease.

This rearrangement joins TRBV30 to TRBJ2-2; no clear D. V dropped 7 bases and J dropped 1 base, with 7 bases sitting between them. The CDR3 has 12 residues. From germline, CDR1 is GTSNPN and CDR2 SVGIG (reference sequence). Here the CDR3 reads CAYKQNTGELFF. Here the CDR3 DNA reads TGTGCCTACAAGCAGAACACCGGGGAGCTGTTTTTT. Full variable domain (remainder filled in from reference TRBV30 and TRBJ2-2): SQTIHQWPATLVQPVGSPLSLECTVEGTSNPNLYWYRQAAGRGLQLLFYSVGIGQISSEVPQNLSASRPQDRQFILSSKKLLLSDSGFYLCAYKQNTGELFFGEGSRLTVL.

This clonotype was counted many times. The J gene is TRBJ1-2, the V gene TRBV24-1, with 11 positions matching TRBD1. The CDR3 length is 15 residues. Losses at the gene ends were 2 bases for V and 5 bases for J; bases not matched to a gene: 3. Germline assignment: CDR1 KGHDR and CDR2 SFDVKD. The CDR3 coding sequence is TGTGCCACCAGTGATTCAGGACAGGGGGCGTATGGCTACACCTTC. As protein: CATSDSGQGAYGYTF.

This rearrangement joins TRBV12-3 or TRBV12-4 to TRBJ1-5; D ambiguous. The CDR3 covers 14 residues. V was pared by 6 bases and J by 3 bases, with 12 bases between. The CDR3 loop is CASSPDSINQPQHF. The CDR3 nucleotides read TGTGCCAGCAGCCCCGATAGCATCAATCAGCCCCAGCATTTT.

This clonotype was detected only once. CDR3 sequence (DNA): TGTGCCAGCAGCTTAACCACTCAGGGGATCATTCAGGCTTTCTTT. Protein product: CASSLTTQGIIQAFF. The V call is TRBV7-2, the J call TRBJ1-1, with D possibly matching TRBD1 (6 bases). Germline V CDR1 and CDR2: SGHTA, FQGNSA. The CDR3 consists of 15 residues. Trimming stripped 2 bases from V and 11 bases from J, with 21 bases between.

This clonotype has a count of ten or more. J is TRBJ2-7 and V is TRBV28; no reliable D call. V shed 0 bases and J shed 0 bases, with 9 bases lying between them. Looked up from germline, CDR1 is MDHEN and CDR2 is SYDVKM. This CDR3 region has 15 residues. DNA for the CDR3: TGTGCCAGCAGTTTATGGGCCGAGAGCTCCTACGAGCAGTACTTC. It is translated as CASSLWAESSYEQYF.

The sample holds many counts of this clonotype. The chain links TRBV28 to TRBJ2-7; 10 nucleotides agree with TRBD1. Per the germline V gene, CDR1 is MDHEN and CDR2 is SYDVKM. J was trimmed by 3 bases and V by 5 bases; bases with no gene match: 7. The length of the CDR3 is 15 residues. CDR3 bases: TGTGCCAGCAGTCCAGGGACAGGGGACTACTACGAGCAGTACTTC. This translates into CASSPGTGDYYEQYF.

This clonotype was seen ten or more times. The chain has TRBV6-5 and TRBJ2-7; the match to TRBD2 covers 8 bases. Germline CDR1 MNHEY, CDR2 SVGAGI. Trimming cost V 2 bases and J 0 bases; bases outside gene matches: 3. The CDR3 extends over 15 amino acids. CDR3 loop: CASSYGLAGSYEQYF. The CDR3 DNA follows: TGTGCCAGCAGTTACGGCCTAGCGGGCTCCTACGAGCAGTACTTC.

In this sample, this clonotype turned up many times. This chain links TRBV12-3 or TRBV12-4 with TRBJ1-5, with D possibly being TRBD1 (5 bases). Trimming cost V 6 bases and J 0 bases, with 18 bases left between them. The CDR3 is 17 residues long. DNA of the CDR3: TGTGCCAGCAGCCCAGGGAGTCGTACTTATAGCAATCAGCCCCAGCATTTT. Protein product: CASSPGSRTYSNQPQHF.

This clonotype was seen ten or more times. The chain couples TRBV28 to TRBJ2-7, with 10 bases lining up with TRBD1. Germline V gives CDR1 MDHEN, CDR2 SYDVKM. The CDR3 contains 15 residues. The V gene end was trimmed by 6 bases and the J gene end by 5 bases; junction bases not matched to a gene: 10. CDR3 sequence reads: CASRLDRGLRDEQYF. CDR3 sequence (DNA): TGTGCCAGCAGGTTAGACAGGGGGCTTAGGGACGAGCAGTACTTC.

This chain connects TRBV5-6 to TRBJ1-2, with D perhaps TRBD1 (6 bases). Trimming left V 4 bases short and J 3 bases short, with 16 bases between. This CDR3 region has 15 residues. The V gene's germline CDR1 is SGHDT and CDR2 YYEEEE. Here the CDR3 reads CASSDAGAGDYGYTF. Written as DNA, the CDR3 is TGTGCCAGCAGCGACGCCGGGGCAGGGGACTATGGCTACACCTTC.

In nucleotides, the CDR3 is TGTGCCAGCAGCCCGAAACTTCTACTAGCGGGTGAGCAGTTCTTC. Translating gives CASSPKLLLAGEQFF. J is TRBJ2-1 and V is TRBV3-1; 9 positions agree with TRBD2. V was pared by 4 bases and J by 9 bases, with 10 bases of the junction left unmatched. The CDR3 is 15 amino acids. Germline CDR1 LGHDT, CDR2 YNNKEL (reference sequence).

This chain links TRBV20-1 with TRBJ2-3; D could derive from TRBD1 or TRBD2 (5 bases each). Trimming pared 5 bases from V and 5 bases from J, leaving 17 bases between. The CDR3 runs 14 residues. The germline CDR1 and CDR2 sequences are DFQATT and SNEGSKA (reference sequence). The CDR3, as DNA: TGCAGTGCTCCCCCGGGACCCAGTAGAGATACGCAGTATTTT. As protein: CSAPPGPSRDTQYF.

This clonotype was observed many times. Its ends do not fully match the called genes, so a read error is possible. J is TRBJ2-7 and V is TRBV7-8, with TRBD2 matching over 13 bases. Germline V gives CDR1 SGHVS, CDR2 FQNEAQ. CDR3 length: 15 residues. The CDR3 region is CASTLGLAGAFEQYF. The CDR3 DNA is TGTGCCAGCACCTTAGGACTAGCGGGAGCATTTGAGCAGTACTTC. Together with reference TRBV7-8 and TRBJ2-7, the CDR3 gives the full variable domain: GAGVSQSPRYKVAKRGQDVALRCDPISGHVSLFWYQQALGQGPEFLTYFQNEAQLDKSGLPSDRFFAERPEGSVSTLKIQRTQQEDSAVYLCASTLGLAGAFEQYFGPGTRLTVT.

The chain carries TRBV5-5 and TRBJ2-5; 10 positions match TRBD2. The CDR3 covers 15 residues. Germline CDR1 reads SGHKS; CDR2 reads YYEKEE (reference sequence). The trim removed 4 bases at V and 2 bases at J, leaving 5 bases unmatched. Written as DNA, the CDR3 is TGTGCCAGCAGCAGTAGCGGGAGGCCACAAGAGACCCAGTACTTC. This gives the protein CASSSSGRPQETQYF.

J is TRBJ2-2 and V is TRBV9; the D is unclear. Germline V gene lookup returns CDR1 SGDLS and CDR2 YYNGEE. This CDR3 is built from 14 residues. The V end was cut by 2 bases, the J end by 3 bases, with 8 bases between. CDR3 loop: CASSVGGDTGELFF. Written as DNA, the CDR3 is TGTGCCAGCAGCGTCGGCGGAGACACCGGGGAGCTGTTTTTT.

This sequence joins TRBV12-3 or TRBV12-4 and TRBJ2-2; D is possibly TRBD1 or TRBD2 (6 bases each). V gave up 3 bases and J gave up 4 bases, with 12 bases separating them. The CDR3 is 15 amino acids. The CDR3 spells CASSLIRGRTGELFF. In DNA, the CDR3 is TGTGCCAGCAGTTTGATCCGGGGGCGCACCGGGGAGCTGTTTTTT.

The gene calls are TRBV5-1 and TRBJ2-1; no firm D call. Trimming stripped 1 base from V and 9 bases from J, with 11 bases between. The CDR3 runs 13 residues. Germline V gene sequence: CDR1 SGHRS, CDR2 YFSETQ. The DNA for the CDR3 is TGCGCCAGCAGCTTGTCTACCGTTCCTGAGCAGTTCTTC. Its protein product is CASSLSTVPEQFF. The variable domain in full, completed from reference TRBV5-1 and TRBJ2-1, reads KAGVTQTPRYLIKTRGQQVTLSCSPISGHRSVSWYQQTPGQGLQFLFEYFSETQRNKGNFPGRFSGRQFSNSRSEMNVSTLELGDSALYLCASSLSTVPEQFFGPGTRLTVL.